These T cell receptor beta chains were read from a single sample in a study of PD-1 blockade in classical Hodgkin lymphoma. The data were produced by immunoSEQ multiplex PCR, yet TCRdb's version contains in-frame clones alone and is incomplete. The sample includes about 30,000 clones, approximately 90% of them seen just once. The specimen sequenced was peripheral blood mononuclear cells (PBMCs). The receptor source for this set is a human donor with classical Hodgkin lymphoma. The CDR3 runs from the conserved cysteine through the conserved F or W. The D gene is left open where the match is weak. Some rows mark clone size as missing; the rest say once, few, many or name a class of expanded clone.

D gene | clone size | J gene | V gene | CDR3 DNA | CDR3 protein
TRBD1 | . | TRBJ2-1 | TRBV28 | TGTGCCAGCAGTTTAAGAGGGCCAGGGGGTGAGCAGTTCTTC | CASSLRGPGGEQFF
. | . | TRBJ2-7 | TRBV9 | TGTGCCAGCAGCCCCACTACAATCTCCGGCGAGCAGTACTTC | CASSPTTISGEQYF
. | . | TRBJ2-6 | TRBV30 | TGTGCCTGGAGTGTAACAGGGCGATCCTCTGGGGCCAACGTCCTGACTTTC | CAWSVTGRSSGANVLTF
. | . | TRBJ2-7 | TRBV19 | TGTGCCAGTAGTATTTCGGGCGAGCCCTACGAGCAGTACTTC | CASSISGEPYEQYF
TRBD1 | . | TRBJ1-2 | TRBV18 | TGTGCCAGCTCACCCGGACAGGCCCCGAATGGCTACACCTTC | CASSPGQAPNGYTF
. | . | TRBJ2-7 | TRBV6-1 | TGTGCCAGCAGTGAAGCGTCAGAGAGATCCTACGAGCAGTACTTC | CASSEASERSYEQYF
TRBD2 | . | TRBJ2-7 | TRBV11-2 | TGTGCCAGCAGCTTAGCGATGGTAGCGGGAAGTTACGAGCAGTACTTC | CASSLAMVAGSYEQYF
. | once | TRBJ2-1 | TRBV4-3 | TGCGCCAGCAGCCAAGAGCGTCAGATATACAATGAGCAGTTCTTC | CASSQERQIYNEQFF
TRBD1 | . | TRBJ1-2 | TRBV5-1 | TGCGCCAGCAGCAGACAGGGGGATCAGCGTGGCTACACCTTC | CASSRQGDQRGYTF
TRBD1 | . | TRBJ2-3 | TRBV7-9 | TGTGCCAGCAGCTTTACGACAGGGGGCAGCACAGATACGCAGTATTTT | CASSFTTGGSTDTQYF
TRBD1 | . | TRBJ1-1 | TRBV19 | TGTGCCAGTAGTAGGGACAGGGTTAAAGAGGCTTTCTTT | CASSRDRVKEAFF
. | . | TRBJ2-1 | TRBV10-3 | TGTGCCATCAGTGAGTCTTGGAGGGTCGATGAGCAGTTCTTC | CAISESWRVDEQFF
. | once | TRBJ2-7 | TRBV28 | TGTGCCAGCGGATATACAGCCCCCTACGAGCAGTACTTC | CASGYTAPYEQYF
TRBD2 | . | TRBJ2-1 | TRBV5-4 | TGTGCCACCCGGGATAGCGGGCGCAATGAGCAGTTCTTC | CATRDSGRNEQFF
. | once | TRBJ1-1 | TRBV14 | TGTGCCAGCAGCCCCTTGGGCAGCGGAGGGACTGAAGCTTTCTTT | CASSPLGSGGTEAFF
. | . | TRBJ2-3 | TRBV7-7 | TGTGCCAGCAGCTTAGATGCGGGACCTGCCGATACGCAGTATTTT | CASSLDAGPADTQYF
. | once | TRBJ2-2 | TRBV4-2 | TGTGCCAGCAGCCAAGGTGGCGGGACATACACCGGGGAGCTGTTTTTT | CASSQGGGTYTGELFF
. | . | TRBJ2-1 | TRBV7-9 | TGTGCCAGCAGCCCAACTACCGGGACACGGTACAATGAGCAGTTCTTC | CASSPTTGTRYNEQFF